The clone carrying this TCR beta chain appeared a few times. Its antigen is currently unknown. This record belongs to a study of T cells in Graves' hyperthyroidism and ophthalmopathy. Study-level results: Blood shared most expanded thyroid clonotypes above 0.001. Separating ophthalmopathy from stable hyperthyroidism was achieved by a 13 V-J model.

TCR beta CDR3 sequences were amplified from RNA transcripts. In the first-round RT-PCR of the TCR CDR3, the HTBI primer set was used. Using its own MiXCR run on the multiplex PCR reads, TCRdb lists one record per CDR3 protein. The sample carries 250,000 to 350,000 distinct CDR3 sequences, approximately 17% recorded once. Under 12 ml fresh peripheral blood yielded the PBMCs. This CDR3 has 13 residues. The germline gives CDR1 MNHEY, CDR2 SVGEGT. Trimming cost V 2 bases and J 4 bases, with 9 bases left between them. Specimen: blood. The V gene is TRBV6-2 or TRBV6-3, the J gene TRBJ2-7; no reliable D call. The receptor's source is a woman in her sixties with Graves' ophthalmopathy. The DNA of the CDR3 is TGTGCCAGCAGTTACATGGGCGGATACGAGCAGTACTTC. Translation: CASSYMGGYEQYF.